This T cell receptor beta chain comes out of a study of CD8 T cells in ankylosing spondylitis. This clonotype turned up a few times. As yet, its antigen is unknown. Whole-study results and caveats: Apparently characteristic of ankylosing spondylitis blood was a TCR beta motif (eight highly homologous variants).

Germline-derived CDR1 and CDR2 are SGHRS and YFSETQ. The CDR3 is 14 amino acids. The trim removed 3 bases at V and 2 bases at J, leaving 2 bases unmatched. TCRdb itself ran the 5' RACE reads through MiXCR, one entry per CDR3 protein. Among about 340,000 distinct CDR3 sequences listed, 14% to 15% were seen once. The V call is TRBV5-1, the J call TRBJ2-1; 7 bases align to TRBD1. The origin of this receptor is a male donor with ankylosing spondylitis or in good health (not recorded which). Sequencing input: blood, either unsorted or a sorted T cell fraction (not recorded which). The CDR3 sequence: CASSYGQAYNEQFF. The DNA for the CDR3 is TGCGCCAGCAGCTACGGACAGGCCTACAATGAGCAGTTCTTC.